This T cell receptor (beta chain) was captured by sequencing in a study of technical replicates of blood from a handful of donors. V lost 1 base to trimming and J lost 9 bases, with 20 bases between them. CDR3 length: 15 amino acids. Looked up from germline, CDR1 is SGHRS and CDR2 is YFSETQ. Sequencing was performed with immunoSEQ multiplex PCR; in TCRdb, only in-frame clones are kept and a portion is missing. This table holds about 72,000 clones, about 95% found once. The sequenced material came from T cells isolated from PBMCs. The J gene is TRBJ2-7, the V gene TRBV5-1; TRBD2 is a possible D gene (6 bases). This sequence was found in a human donor in good health. CDR3 amino acids: CASSLSTSNLMGQYF. The CDR3, as DNA: TGCGCCAGCAGCTTGAGCACTAGCAATCTCATGGGGCAGTACTTC.